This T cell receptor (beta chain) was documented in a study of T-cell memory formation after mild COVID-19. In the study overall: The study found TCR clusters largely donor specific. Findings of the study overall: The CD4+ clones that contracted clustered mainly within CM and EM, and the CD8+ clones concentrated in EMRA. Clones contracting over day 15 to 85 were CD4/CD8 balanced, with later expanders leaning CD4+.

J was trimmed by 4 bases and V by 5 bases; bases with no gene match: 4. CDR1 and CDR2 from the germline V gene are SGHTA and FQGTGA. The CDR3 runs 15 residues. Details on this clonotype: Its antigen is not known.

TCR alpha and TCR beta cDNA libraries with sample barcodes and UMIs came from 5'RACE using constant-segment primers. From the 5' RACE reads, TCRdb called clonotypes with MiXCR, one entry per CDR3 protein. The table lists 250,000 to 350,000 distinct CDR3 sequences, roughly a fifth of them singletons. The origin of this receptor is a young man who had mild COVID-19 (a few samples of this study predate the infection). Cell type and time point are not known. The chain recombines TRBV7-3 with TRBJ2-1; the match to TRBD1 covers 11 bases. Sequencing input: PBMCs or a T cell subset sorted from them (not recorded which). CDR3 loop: CASSRTGGEYNEQFF. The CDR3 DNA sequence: TGTGCCAGCAGCCGGACAGGGGGCGAGTACAATGAGCAGTTCTTC.